This T cell receptor (beta chain) is drawn from a study of technical replicates of blood from a few donors. Sequenced by immunoSEQ multiplex PCR; TCRdb stores in-frame clones only, minus some. The data contain roughly 12,000 clones, under 85% of them singletons. Trimming removed 3 bases at V and 5 bases at J, with 11 bases between. Germline V gives CDR1 SGDLS, CDR2 YYNGEE. CDR3 length: 13 residues. The sample consisted of PBMCs. The rearrangement uses TRBV9 and TRBJ1-2; tentative D call: TRBD1 (6 bases). The sequence was obtained from a human donor in good health. The CDR3 coding sequence is TGTGCCAGCAGCGCCGGAAGGGGGTATGGCTACACCTTC. Its protein product is CASSAGRGYGYTF.